The 26 T cell receptor beta chains below all came from one sample that was sequenced in a study of shared clonotypes between healthy human individuals. Method: immunoSEQ multiplex PCR; TCRdb's copy keeps in-frame clones and lacks some. The repertoire holds under 120,000 clones, about 70% seen once, with around 24% in the top ten. The sequenced sample was memory CD8+ T cells sorted from blood. Subset: CD45RO+ cells pooled with CCR7-negative TemRA cells. The receptors stem from a woman between 25 and 40 years old in good health.

The count of this clone is one. The gene calls are TRBV11-2 and TRBJ2-5, with D unclear. This CDR3 region has 14 residues. Trimming took 4 bases from V and 2 from J, leaving 11 bases between them. The germline gives CDR1 SGHAT, CDR2 FQNNGV. The CDR3 DNA reads as TGTGCCAGCAGCTACCGGCACCAACAAGAGACCCAGTACTTC. As protein: CASSYRHQQETQYF.

The chain recombines TRBV28 with TRBJ1-5, with 8 bases that match TRBD1. Germline CDR1 and CDR2: MDHEN and SYDVKM. V dropped 3 bases and J dropped 1; count of bases not matched to a gene: 2. This CDR3 spans 15 amino acids. The CDR3: CASSFTGGSNQPQHF. The CDR3 DNA reads as TGTGCCAGCAGTTTTACAGGGGGAAGCAATCAGCCCCAGCATTTT.

V is TRBV7-9 and J is TRBJ2-7, with no clear D. CDR1 is SEHNR, CDR2 FQNEAQ, per germline (reference sequence). Between the trimmed V and J ends, which lost 2 bases and 5 bases, there was a span of 7 bases. The CDR3 totals 12 residues. Written as DNA, the CDR3 is TGTGCCAGCAGCTTAAGACCAGACGAGCAGTACTTC. Translating gives CASSLRPDEQYF.

CDR3 DNA: TGTGCCAGCAGCTTATTCACTAGCGGGGAAGAGACCCAGTACTTC. Protein sequence: CASSLFTSGEETQYF. The chain links TRBV7-9 to TRBJ2-5, with TRBD2 identical over 10 bases. The CDR3 contains 15 residues. The germline V gene has CDR1 SEHNR and CDR2 FQNEAQ (reference sequence). The ends lost 2 bases at V and 3 bases at J; junction bases unmatched: 3.

In this sample, this clone turned up a few times. The CDR3 protein is CASSEMGTGSQPQHF. The DNA for the CDR3 is TGTGCCAGCAGTGAAATGGGGACCGGGAGTCAGCCCCAGCATTTT. The rearrangement links TRBV6-1 to TRBJ1-5; D possibly corresponds to TRBD1 (5 bases). Trimming left V 2 bases short and J 6 bases short, with 14 bases between. The germline V gene has CDR1 MNHNS and CDR2 SASEGT. The length of the CDR3 is 15 residues.

The V and J genes are TRBV4-2 and TRBJ2-5; 7 nucleotides align to TRBD1. The J call is in doubt because the DNA end fits TRBJ2-7 better. The CDR3 contains 16 residues. CDR1 and CDR2 (germline): LGHNA, YNFKEQ. DNA for the CDR3: TGTGCCAGCAGCCAAGATCAGGGGGACCTTGACTACGAGCAGTACTTC. This gives the protein CASSQDQGDLDYEQYF.

The J gene is TRBJ2-7, the V gene TRBV11-3; D is possibly TRBD1 (6 bases). The germline V and J ends were trimmed by 5 bases and 2 bases, with 13 bases remaining between them. The CDR3 extends over 14 amino acids. In germline, CDR1 is SGHNT, CDR2 YENEEA. The CDR3 reads CASSAWDTPYEQYF. The DNA of the CDR3 is TGTGCCAGCAGCGCCTGGGACACCCCCTACGAGCAGTACTTC.

The chain carries TRBV10-3 and TRBJ1-2; 9 bases are shared with TRBD1. The CDR3 is 14 amino acids. Germline CDR1 ENHRY, CDR2 SYGVKD. V shed 8 bases, J shed 6 bases, and the junction held 10 bases outside the gene matches. CDR3 nucleotides: TGTGCCATCCGGACCGGGACAGGGAGGGATGGCTACACCTTC. Protein sequence: CAIRTGTGRDGYTF.

V and J are TRBV6-4 and TRBJ1-1; no reliable D call. The CDR3 consists of 14 residues. Germline CDR1 and CDR2: MRHNA and SNTAGT. The V end was cut by 0 bases, the J end by 2 bases, with 7 bases between. The CDR3 sequence is CASSDSYGNTEAFF. The CDR3 DNA reads as TGTGCCAGCAGTGACTCTTACGGTAACACTGAAGCTTTCTTT.

V and J are TRBV6-4 and TRBJ1-2; tentatively, D is TRBD1 (6 bases). The germline V gene encodes CDR1 MRHNA and CDR2 SNTAGT. The CDR3 runs to 14 residues. V lost 2 bases and J 8 bases, leaving 15 bases between the germline ends. CDR3 bases: TGTGCCAGCAGTGACCGGGAGGGGGTGCGAGGCTACACCTTC. It codes for CASSDREGVRGYTF.

The chain is built from TRBV2 and TRBJ2-1; a weak D match, TRBD2 (6 bases). The germline V and J ends were trimmed by 11 bases and 3 bases, with 8 bases remaining between them. The CDR3 extends over 11 amino acids. Per the germline V gene, CDR1 is SNHLY and CDR2 is FYNNEI. The DNA of the CDR3 is TGTGCCCGGCGGGACTACAATGAGCAGTTCTTC. Encoded protein: CARRDYNEQFF.

The chain carries TRBV5-4 and TRBJ1-2, with D maybe TRBD1 (6 bases). Trimming removed 2 bases at V and 0 bases at J, with 11 bases between. The CDR3 is 15 residues long. Germline loops: CDR1 SGHNT, CDR2 YYREEE (reference sequence). The CDR3 DNA reads as TGTGCCAGCAGCTTAGGACAGATGACTAACTATGGCTACACCTTC. Protein product: CASSLGQMTNYGYTF.

As to this clone: Being one base from a much bigger clone, this may be a read error. The sample carries other DNA sequences with the same CDR3. The rearrangement joins TRBV4-2 to TRBJ1-2; D gene uncertain. Trimming stripped 2 bases from V and 3 bases from J, with 10 bases between. Germline values: CDR1 LGHNA, CDR2 YNFKEQ. The CDR3 is made up of 14 amino acids. The CDR3 DNA follows: TGTGCCAGCAGCCAACTGGATACGGACTATGGCTACACCTTC. Its protein is CASSQLDTDYGYTF.

The J gene is TRBJ2-1, the V gene TRBV7-9; D perhaps matches TRBD1 (5 bases). The CDR3 consists of 12 residues. Trimming stripped 1 base from V and 12 bases from J, with 10 bases between. Looked up from germline, CDR1 is SEHNR and CDR2 is FQNEAQ (reference sequence). The CDR3 loop reads CASSLVRDRQFF. The CDR3 DNA sequence: TGTGCCAGCAGCTTAGTCAGGGATCGGCAGTTCTTC. The full variable domain, rest sourced from reference TRBV7-9 and TRBJ2-1, is DTGVSQNPRHKITKRGQNVTFRCDPISEHNRLYWYRQTLGQGPEFLTYFQNEAQLEKSRLLSDRFSAERPKGSFSTLEIQRTEQGDSAMYLCASSLVRDRQFFGPGTRLTVL.

In its sample, this clone was seen once. The chain carries TRBV7-4 and TRBJ1-2; TRBD1 matches 8 bases. Germline CDR1 reads SGHVT; CDR2 reads SQSDAQ. V lost 8 bases and J lost 4; bases outside the gene matches: 15. The CDR3 is made up of 16 amino acids. CDR3 sequence (DNA): TGTGCCAGCCCCCCAAGAAGACAGGGGTATGGCTATGGCTACACCTTC. Translation: CASPPRRQGYGYGYTF.

This clone was detected ten times or more. The chain has TRBV10-1 and TRBJ2-3; the match to TRBD2 covers 8 bases. Per the germline V gene, CDR1 is WNHNN and CDR2 is SYGVQD (reference sequence). The junction had 7 bases not matched to a gene; V was cut back by 3 bases and J by 5 bases. The CDR3 is 15 amino acids. CDR3 in DNA: TGCGCCAGCAGTGATGGTCCGGGAGGGAGAGATACGCAGTATTTT. Its protein product is CASSDGPGGRDTQYF.

On this clone: This likely reflects a read error, since a far larger clone is one base away. The same CDR3 arises from other DNA sequences in this sample as well. V and J are TRBV4-1 and TRBJ2-7; 10 nucleotides line up with TRBD2. Germline CDR1 MGHRA, CDR2 YSYEKL. This CDR3 is built from 15 residues. V trimming: 0 bases; J trimming: 7 bases; junction bases outside the gene matches: 6. In DNA, the CDR3 is TGCGCCAGCAGCCAAGATCACGGGACTAGCGATGAGCAGTACTTC. Translated, it gives CASSQDHGTSDEQYF.

By sample share, this clone is large. The genes are TRBV2 and TRBJ1-1; D is unclear. Deletions cut 7 bases from V and 1 base from J, with 25 bases between. CDR1 is SNHLY, CDR2 FYNNEI, per germline. CDR3 size: 18 residues. CDR3 protein: CASIALTGDWSPNTEAFF. In DNA, the CDR3 is TGTGCCAGCATCGCGCTTACGGGAGACTGGTCGCCGAACACTGAAGCTTTCTTT.

The sample holds a few counts of this clone. CDR3: CASSPQGISQPQHF. The CDR3 DNA reads as TGCGCCAGCAGCCCACAGGGTATCAGCCAGCCCCAGCATTTT. The V and J genes are TRBV4-1 and TRBJ1-5, with TRBD1 as a possible D gene (6 bases). The V gene's germline CDR1 is MGHRA and CDR2 YSYEKL. Trimming cost V 4 bases and J 7 bases, with 14 bases left between them. The CDR3 contains 14 residues.

This clone showed up many times. The sample has other DNA sequences that encode this CDR3 too. The CDR3 nucleotides are TGTGCCAGCAGTGAAAGAACTAGCGGGATCAATGAGCAGTTCTTC. Translating gives CASSERTSGINEQFF. The chain carries TRBV6-1 and TRBJ2-1; TRBD2 matches 10 bases. Trimming removed 2 bases from V and 6 bases from J; junction bases left unmatched: 4. Germline V gene lookup returns CDR1 MNHNS and CDR2 SASEGT. The CDR3 is 15 residues long.

This clone showed up just a few times. Other nucleotide sequences from this sample produce the same CDR3. This chain links TRBV6-5 with TRBJ2-5; D may be TRBD2 (5 bases). From germline, CDR1 is MNHEY and CDR2 SVGAGI. Trimming took off 0 bases at V and 1 base at J, with 9 bases between the two ends. The CDR3 has 15 amino acids. In DNA form, the CDR3 reads TGTGCCAGCAGTTACTCTGAGCGGCCCCAAGAGACCCAGTACTTC. This codes for CASSYSERPQETQYF.

V usage is TRBV14 and J usage is TRBJ1-1; TRBD1 might be the D (5 bases). Trimming took off 3 bases at V and 0 bases at J, with 11 bases between the two ends. CDR1 is SGHDN and CDR2 is FVKESK in the germline V gene. This CDR3 is built from 15 residues. The CDR3 loop reads CASSQEGALNTEAFF. CDR3 bases: TGTGCCAGCAGCCAGGAAGGGGCTTTGAACACTGAAGCTTTCTTT.

The chain carries TRBV7-6 and TRBJ2-7; tentative D call: TRBD2 (6 bases). Germline V gives CDR1 SGHVS, CDR2 FNYEAQ. This CDR3 is 15 amino acids long. V was clipped by 2 bases and J by 3 bases, with 14 bases between them. As DNA, the CDR3 is TGTGCCAGCAGCTTATTAGCGGAAACGGACTACGAGCAGTACTTC. Residues: CASSLLAETDYEQYF.

This rearrangement joins TRBV7-9 to TRBJ2-7, with D uncertain. Trimming took 2 bases from V and 4 from J, leaving 9 bases between them. This CDR3 is built from 13 residues. Germline-derived CDR1 and CDR2 are SEHNR and FQNEAQ (reference sequence). For the CDR3, the DNA is TGTGCCAGCAGCTTACCCCACCTTTACGAGCAGTACTTC. Translated, it gives CASSLPHLYEQYF.

V is TRBV10-2 and J is TRBJ2-4; D call uncertain. V gave up 0 bases and J gave up 0 bases, with 6 bases separating them. There are 15 residues in the CDR3. CDR1 is WSHSY, CDR2 SAAADI, per germline. CDR3 in DNA: TGCGCCAGCAGTGAGTCGCGGCTAGCCAAAAACATTCAGTACTTC. It is translated as CASSESRLAKNIQYF.

This clone was seen only a few times. CDR3 nucleotide sequence: TGTGCCAGCAGTTACTCGTTCACAGGGGGCGGCTACACCTTC. Residues: CASSYSFTGGGYTF. The chain uses TRBV6-5 and TRBJ1-2; 9 bases are shared with TRBD1. Germline CDR1 reads MNHEY; CDR2 reads SVGAGI. The CDR3 has 14 residues. The trim removed 0 bases at V and 8 bases at J, leaving 4 bases unmatched.